These 3 T cell receptor beta chains share one sample of origin, sequenced in a study of regulatory T cells in long-lasting Graves disease. TCR beta libraries were built with iRepertoire HTBI primers and Arm-PCR of CDR3 regions. TCRdb itself ran the multiplex PCR reads through MiXCR, one entry per CDR3 protein. Among 310,000 or so distinct CDR3 sequences, 20% to 25% were seen once, and the ten largest hold 45% to 70%. Stated time point: persistent/refractory GD, antithyroid drugs over 5 years with positive TRAb. PBMC-derived RNA was used for the TCR library. The sequences come from peripheral blood mononuclear cells (PBMCs), collected when the disease was refractory, from a patient treated with antithyroid drugs. The source of these receptors is a female donor with Graves disease.

The V and J genes are TRBV28 and TRBJ2-3; 7 nucleotides line up with TRBD2. Trimming at V came to 5 bases and at J to 1 base, leaving 6 bases not matched to a gene. The CDR3 totals 15 residues. In germline, CDR1 is MDHEN, CDR2 SYDVKM. The CDR3 loop is CASSARDYRTDTQYF. The CDR3 DNA follows: TGTGCCAGCAGTGCCCGGGACTACCGCACAGATACGCAGTATTTT.

The rearrangement uses TRBV6-1 and TRBJ2-7, with 12 bases aligning to TRBD2. Looked up from germline, CDR1 is MNHNS and CDR2 is SASEGT. The CDR3 covers 15 residues. The J segment lost 3 bases and the V segment lost 6 bases, leaving 6 bases of the junction unmatched. CDR3 amino acids: CASSGRLAGVYEQYF. The CDR3 nucleotides read TGTGCCAGCAGCGGTAGACTAGCGGGGGTCTACGAGCAGTACTTC.

This sequence joins TRBV6-1 and TRBJ2-2; 12 bases match TRBD2. The length of the CDR3 is 17 residues. After removal of 4 bases from V and 4 bases from J, the junction contained 7 bases not matched to a gene. Germline V gene data show CDR1 as MNHNS and CDR2 as SASEGT. The CDR3 spells CASSGRTSGRPTGELFF. As DNA, the CDR3 is TGTGCCAGCAGTGGACGAACTAGCGGGAGGCCCACCGGGGAGCTGTTTTTT.